One sample yielded the 28 T cell receptor beta chains listed below, sequenced in a study of cytomegalovirus exposure and HLA in healthy donors. A multiplex PCR was run with 60 Vbeta primers and 13 Jbeta primers. TCRdb's table, derived via immunoSEQ multiplex PCR, lists solely in-frame clones and lacks some. The data hold roughly 150,000 clones, with almost 80% observed a single time. The sequenced sample was PBMCs. These receptors were taken from a male donor in good health and CMV-seronegative.

The CDR3, as DNA: TGCGCCAGCAGAATCCTCCCAGCGGGAGGCACAGATACGCAGTATTTT. It is translated as CASRILPAGGTDTQYF. The gene calls are TRBV4-1 and TRBJ2-3; TRBD2 matches at 8 bases. CDR3 size: 16 residues. Germline loops: CDR1 MGHRA, CDR2 YSYEKL. V lost 6 bases and J lost 1; bases outside the gene matches: 9.

CDR3 sequence: CASKPGQPYNEQFF. The CDR3, as DNA: TGCGCCAGCAAACCGGGACAGCCCTACAATGAGCAGTTCTTC. The chain joins TRBV5-1 to TRBJ2-1; 7 positions match TRBD1. This CDR3 region has 14 residues. Per germline, CDR1 SGHRS and CDR2 YFSETQ. With V trimmed by 6 bases and J by 2 bases, 5 bases remained unmatched. The full variable domain, completed using reference TRBV5-1 and TRBJ2-1, is KAGVTQTPRYLIKTRGQQVTLSCSPISGHRSVSWYQQTPGQGLQFLFEYFSETQRNKGNFPGRFSGRQFSNSRSEMNVSTLELGDSALYLCASKPGQPYNEQFFGPGTRLTVL.

The V gene is TRBV2, the J gene TRBJ1-1; D uncertain. Germline-derived CDR1 and CDR2 are SNHLY and FYNNEI. V was clipped by 7 bases and J by 2 bases, with 11 bases between them. The CDR3 spans 13 residues. The CDR3 bases are TGTGCCAGCAACCAACAGCCAAACACTGAAGCTTTCTTT. Its protein product is CASNQQPNTEAFF.

This chain connects TRBV7-2 to TRBJ2-7; tentatively, D is TRBD2 (5 bases). Trimming shortened V by 0 bases and J by 0 bases, and 12 bases separated the two germline ends. This CDR3 spans 16 amino acids. Germline assignment: CDR1 SGHTA and CDR2 FQGNSA. CDR3 residues: CASSLAPPGNSYEQYF. As DNA, the CDR3 is TGTGCCAGCAGCTTAGCCCCTCCCGGGAACTCCTACGAGCAGTACTTC.

This chain uses TRBV25-1 with TRBJ1-1, with D hard to call. Between the trimmed V and J ends, which lost 6 bases and 1 base, there was a span of 9 bases. This CDR3 region has 13 residues. Germline V CDR1 and CDR2: MGHDK, SYGVNS. The CDR3, as DNA: TGTGCCAGCAGCTTTCGGGAGAACACTGAAGCTTTCTTT. Translation gives CASSFRENTEAFF.

The rearrangement joins TRBV2 to TRBJ2-7; 12 bases align to TRBD1. V gave up 6 bases and J gave up 6 bases; unmatched junction bases: 12. The CDR3 covers 16 residues. The germline V gene encodes CDR1 SNHLY and CDR2 FYNNEI. As DNA, the CDR3 is TGTGCCAGCAGCGGAGGCTACGGGACAGGGGGCGTCGAGCAGTACTTC. This encodes CASSGGYGTGGVEQYF.

V usage is TRBV6-6 and J usage is TRBJ2-7, with D hard to call. The germline V gene has CDR1 MNHNY and CDR2 SVGAGI (reference sequence). Between the trimmed V and J ends, which lost 0 bases and 0 bases, there was a span of 6 bases. This CDR3 is 14 amino acids long. The DNA for the CDR3 is TGTGCCAGCAGTTACTCGCCCAGCTCCTACGAGCAGTACTTC. Protein sequence: CASSYSPSSYEQYF.

As DNA, the CDR3 is TGTGCCAGCTCAGAGGCGGAGATGAACACTGAAGCTTTCTTT. Protein product: CASSEAEMNTEAFF. The genes are TRBV18 and TRBJ1-1; unclear D gene. CDR1 and CDR2 (germline): KGHSH, LQKENI. Trimming cost V 5 bases and J 0 bases, with 10 bases left between them. CDR3 length: 14 amino acids.

In this sample, this clone turned up once. This chain links TRBV27 with TRBJ2-3, with a weak D call TRBD1 (6 bases). From germline, CDR1 is MNHEY and CDR2 SMNVEV (reference sequence). The CDR3 consists of 15 residues. V lost 6 bases to trimming and J lost 1 base, with 14 bases between them. The CDR3 protein is CASSPGQQGTDTQYF. The CDR3 bases are TGTGCCAGCAGCCCGGGACAACAAGGCACAGATACGCAGTATTTT.

This chain connects TRBV27 to TRBJ1-4; weak D call: TRBD1 (6 bases). Trimming stripped 7 bases from V and 4 bases from J, with 16 bases between. The CDR3 totals 15 residues. Germline CDR1 reads MNHEY; CDR2 reads SMNVEV (reference sequence). The CDR3 DNA reads TGTGCCAGCACAAAAATGACAGGAAATAATGAAAAACTGTTTTTT. Protein product: CASTKMTGNNEKLFF.

This clone has only one observation. In nucleotides, the CDR3 is TGTGCCAGCAGTGGAGCGACTAGCGGGAGGAGGACAGATACGCAGTATTTT. Translation: CASSGATSGRRTDTQYF. The chain joins TRBV5-4 to TRBJ2-3; 13 bases map to TRBD2. This CDR3 region has 17 residues. Germline CDR1 reads SGHNT; CDR2 reads YYREEE (reference sequence). Trimming cost V 5 bases and J 3 bases; bases outside gene matches: 9.

V usage is TRBV7-2 and J usage is TRBJ1-5, with 9 bases matching TRBD1. This CDR3 has 15 residues. Losses at the gene ends were 4 bases for V and 5 bases for J; bases not matched to a gene: 6. The germline V gene encodes CDR1 SGHTA and CDR2 FQGNSA. This CDR3 is CASSSIGTGYQPQHF. CDR3 sequence (DNA): TGTGCCAGCAGCTCAATCGGGACAGGGTATCAGCCCCAGCATTTT.

In this sample, this clone turned up once. This chain connects TRBV9 to TRBJ1-2; 10 bases match TRBD1. The CDR3 totals 14 residues. CDR1 and CDR2 (germline): SGDLS, YYNGEE. V lost 3 bases and J lost 4; bases outside the gene matches: 3. CDR3 DNA sequence: TGTGCCAGCAGCGGACAGGGGGCCAGCTATGGCTACACCTTC. Amino acid sequence: CASSGQGASYGYTF.

The rearrangement uses TRBV18 and TRBJ2-7; perhaps TRBD1 as D (6 bases). Germline CDR1 KGHSH, CDR2 LQKENI. Trimming removed 9 bases at V and 2 bases at J, with 17 bases between. The CDR3 runs 14 residues. CDR3 loop: CASSTGTQTYEQYF. The CDR3 DNA follows: TGTGCCAGTTCCACCGGGACACAGACCTACGAGCAGTACTTC.

The chain carries TRBV5-5 and TRBJ2-7, with D maybe TRBD1 (5 bases). The V and J ends lost 5 bases and 0 bases respectively, with 21 bases between them. CDR3 size: 17 residues. The germline V gene encodes CDR1 SGHKS and CDR2 YYEKEE (reference sequence). The chain's CDR3 is CASSSQPGAASSYEQYF. The CDR3 DNA is TGTGCCAGCAGTTCACAACCTGGGGCAGCATCCTCCTACGAGCAGTACTTC.

As regards this clone: This specimen includes other DNA sequences encoding the same CDR3. The gene calls are TRBV9 and TRBJ1-2; possibly TRBD1 for D (6 bases). In germline, CDR1 is SGDLS, CDR2 YYNGEE. The germline V and J ends were trimmed by 0 bases and 2 bases, with 11 bases remaining between them. The CDR3 is 15 residues long. The DNA for the CDR3 is TGTGCCAGCAGCGTAGGCGGGGGCGCAAACTATGGCTACACCTTC. This codes for CASSVGGGANYGYTF.

The chain joins TRBV4-1 to TRBJ1-1, with 9 bases identical to TRBD1. The CDR3 length is 12 residues. Trimming cost V 5 bases and J 5 bases; bases outside gene matches: 0. Per the germline V gene, CDR1 is MGHRA and CDR2 is YSYEKL. CDR3 coding DNA: TGCGCCAGCAGCGGACAGGGGACTGAAGCTTTCTTT. Translated, it gives CASSGQGTEAFF.

This chain joins TRBV10-3 and TRBJ2-3, with 8 positions matching TRBD1. Germline values: CDR1 ENHRY, CDR2 SYGVKD. The CDR3 has 18 residues. J was trimmed by 4 bases and V by 0 bases; bases with no gene match: 12. CDR3 protein: CAISESEGAGQGADTQYF. The CDR3 nucleotides are TGTGCCATCAGTGAGTCGGAGGGTGCTGGACAGGGAGCAGATACGCAGTATTTT.

The chain recombines TRBV11-2 with TRBJ2-1; 14 nucleotides agree with TRBD2. V gave up 5 bases and J gave up 10 bases; unmatched junction bases: 16. The germline V gene encodes CDR1 SGHAT and CDR2 FQNNGV. The CDR3 is made up of 18 amino acids. The CDR3 loop is CASSPDPPTSGRAGEQFF. The CDR3 nucleotides are TGTGCCAGCAGCCCAGACCCTCCGACTAGCGGGAGGGCCGGGGAGCAGTTCTTC.

This clone was seen only a few times. This same CDR3 is encoded by further DNA sequences in the sample. This chain links TRBV5-5 with TRBJ2-7; 9 positions match TRBD2. The CDR3 sequence is 17 residues long. The V segment lost 4 bases and the J segment 2 bases; nucleotides outside the gene matches: 13. Germline CDR1 SGHKS, CDR2 YYEKEE (reference sequence). Here the CDR3 DNA reads TGTGCCAGCAGCCTGGCCTTGAGCGGGAGGCCAACCTACGAGCAGTACTTC. Amino acid sequence: CASSLALSGRPTYEQYF.

CDR3 region: CASSLGQVFSYEQYF. DNA of the CDR3: TGTGCCAGCAGCTTAGGACAGGTTTTCTCCTACGAGCAGTACTTC. This rearrangement joins TRBV7-9 to TRBJ2-7; weak D call: TRBD1 (6 bases). Germline values: CDR1 SEHNR, CDR2 FQNEAQ (reference sequence). V shed 1 base and J shed 0 bases, with 10 bases lying between them. The CDR3 runs to 15 residues.

This rearrangement joins TRBV9 to TRBJ2-1, with D perhaps matching TRBD2 (5 bases). Germline values: CDR1 SGDLS, CDR2 YYNGEE. Trimming pared 0 bases from V and 2 bases from J, leaving 12 bases between. The CDR3 totals 16 residues. The CDR3 DNA follows: TGTGCCAGCAGCGTAGAGGGTCTAGCCGCCTACAATGAGCAGTTCTTC. Translation gives CASSVEGLAAYNEQFF.

The table lists this clone with a few counts. The chain links TRBV7-2 to TRBJ2-7; 12 bases match TRBD2. CDR1 and CDR2 (germline): SGHTA, FQGNSA. The V gene end was trimmed by 0 bases and the J gene end by 3 bases; junction bases not matched to a gene: 0. This CDR3 has 15 residues. This CDR3 is CASSLALAGGYEQYF. The CDR3 DNA sequence: TGTGCCAGCAGCTTAGCACTAGCGGGAGGCTACGAGCAGTACTTC.

The CDR3 region is CASSQGQRGGLTDTQYF. CDR3 coding DNA: TGCGCCAGCAGCCAAGGGCAACGGGGGGGGCTCACAGATACGCAGTATTTT. The genes are TRBV4-3 and TRBJ2-3, with TRBD2 matching over 8 bases. The CDR3 runs 17 residues. Trimming removed 1 base from V and 2 bases from J; junction bases left unmatched: 8. The germline V gene encodes CDR1 LGHNA and CDR2 YSLEER.

The chain is built from TRBV10-3 and TRBJ1-2; tentatively, D is TRBD1 (6 bases). The CDR3 spans 14 residues. V was cut by 5 bases and J by 1 base, with 11 bases left in between. Germline-derived CDR1 and CDR2 are ENHRY and SYGVKD. The CDR3: CAISRTADNYGYTF. DNA for the CDR3: TGTGCCATCAGTCGGACAGCCGATAACTATGGCTACACCTTC.

The table lists this clone with a few counts. The V call is TRBV5-4, the J call TRBJ2-7; D might be TRBD2 (6 bases). Per the germline V gene, CDR1 is SGHNT and CDR2 is YYREEE (reference sequence). Trimming shortened V by 0 bases and J by 3 bases, and 7 bases separated the two germline ends. The CDR3 extends over 13 amino acids. CDR3 in amino acids: CASSLGGDYEQYF. DNA of the CDR3: TGTGCCAGCAGCTTGGGGGGGGACTACGAGCAGTACTTC.

J is TRBJ1-6 and V is TRBV6-6, with D possibly matching TRBD1 (5 bases). CDR1 and CDR2 (germline): MNHNY, SVGAGI (reference sequence). Deletions cut 2 bases from V and 5 bases from J, with 10 bases between. There are 15 residues in the CDR3. The CDR3 region is CASSYGSGNNSPLHF. DNA for the CDR3: TGTGCCAGCAGTTACGGATCAGGGAATAATTCACCCCTCCACTTT.

The rearrangement uses TRBV19 and TRBJ1-2, with TRBD1 identical over 12 bases. The CDR3 has 16 amino acids. V trimming: 4 bases; J trimming: 8 bases; junction bases outside the gene matches: 11. CDR1 and CDR2 from the germline V gene are LNHDA and SQIVND (reference sequence). CDR3 DNA: TGTGCCAGTAGTACATTGGGGACAGGGGGCTCCGGGGGCTACACCTTC. The encoded protein is CASSTLGTGGSGGYTF.